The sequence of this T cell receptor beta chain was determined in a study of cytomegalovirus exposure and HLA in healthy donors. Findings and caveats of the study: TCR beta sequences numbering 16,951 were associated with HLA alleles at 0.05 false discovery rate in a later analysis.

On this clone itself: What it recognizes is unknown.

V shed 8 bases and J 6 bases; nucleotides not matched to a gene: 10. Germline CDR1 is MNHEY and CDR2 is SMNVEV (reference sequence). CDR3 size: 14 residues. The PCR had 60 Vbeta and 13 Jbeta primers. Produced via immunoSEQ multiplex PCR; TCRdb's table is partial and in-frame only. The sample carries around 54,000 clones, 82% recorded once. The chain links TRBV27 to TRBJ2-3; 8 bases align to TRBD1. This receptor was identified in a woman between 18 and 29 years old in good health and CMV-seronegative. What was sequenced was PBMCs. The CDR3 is CASVRDRPPDTQYF. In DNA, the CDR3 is TGTGCCAGCGTTCGGGACAGGCCCCCGGATACGCAGTATTTT.